This TCR beta chain stems from a study of regulatory T cells in long-lasting Graves disease. Assembly of TCR beta libraries relied on iRepertoire HTBI primers together with Arm-PCR of CDR3 regions. MiXCR, run by TCRdb on the multiplex PCR reads, gives a single entry per CDR3 protein. Of about 420,000 distinct CDR3 sequences in the sample, roughly 17% were seen once. This clonotype turned up a few times. This sequence is one base from a far larger clone and is likely a read error. Time point described: newly diagnosed GD, antithyroid drugs for less than 3 months. PBMC-extracted RNA yielded the TCR library. This CDR3 is 13 amino acids long. V shed 4 bases and J 6 bases; nucleotides not matched to a gene: 5. Germline CDR1 reads MNHEY; CDR2 reads SMNVEV (reference sequence). The data were also submitted as part of a second study, on T cells in Graves' hyperthyroidism and ophthalmopathy. From that study: The majority of expanded thyroid clonotypes above 0.001 also appeared in blood.

Material: peripheral blood mononuclear cells (PBMCs), obtained at new diagnosis, from a patient treated with antithyroid drugs. The chain couples TRBV27 to TRBJ2-7; 8 bases fit TRBD2. This receptor was taken from a young woman with Graves disease. The CDR3 reads CASSCGTSREQYF. The CDR3 nucleotides are TGTGCCAGCAGTTGCGGGACTAGTCGCGAGCAGTACTTC.